These T cell receptor beta chains were read from a single sample in a study of T cell repertoires in cytomegalovirus infection. TCRdb reprocessed the reads via MiXCR and lists one record per CDR3 protein. The table records around 200,000 distinct CDR3 sequences, roughly a sixth of them present only once. Material: CD8+ T cells from PBMCs. The receptors stem from a human donor in good health (CMV status not recorded). Some clones in this sample may be carry-over from other donors' samples. Both conserved end residues are part of each CDR3. A D gene is named only where the DNA matches it firmly. The listing skips clone size in some rows; elsewhere it reads once, few, many or a size class.

>-|TRBD1|TRBJ2-5|TRBV20-1
TGCAGTGCTAGAGTTCCCCACTCGGACAGGCAACAAGAGACCCAGTACTTC
CSARVPHSDRQQETQYF
>few|TRBD1|TRBJ2-2|TRBV7-9
TGTGCCAGCAGCTTACCGGGACAGGCGAACACCGGGGAGCTGTTTTTT
CASSLPGQANTGELFF
>-|-|TRBJ1-6|TRBV7-6
TGTGCCAGCAGCCCAGAATACGCGGATAATTCACCCCTCCACTTT
CASSPEYADNSPLHF
>few|TRBD1|TRBJ2-3|TRBV24-1
TGTGCCACCAGCCCCGGGACAGAGAGGACAGATACGCAGTATTTT
CATSPGTERTDTQYF
>many|TRBD1|TRBJ1-1|TRBV7-2
TGTGCCAGCAGCTTAGTACCCGGCAGGGGGGAGGTGCACACTGAAGCTTTCTTT
CASSLVPGRGEVHTEAFF
>-|TRBD2|TRBJ2-3|TRBV4-1
TGCGCCAGCAGCCAAGAGAAAGAGCGGGAAACAGATACGCAGTATTTT
CASSQEKERETDTQYF
>-|-|TRBJ1-3|TRBV7-2
TGTGCCAGCGACGGCTTCGGAAACACCATATATTTT
CASDGFGNTIYF
>few|-|TRBJ2-1|TRBV29-1
TGCAGCGTGGGAGCGGATGAGCAGTTCTTC
CSVGADEQFF
>-|-|TRBJ1-1|TRBV12-3/TRBV12-4
TGTGCCAGCAGTTCCGGGCCCGACACTGAAGCTTTCTTT
CASSSGPDTEAFF
>few|-|TRBJ2-2|TRBV6-5
TGTGCCAGCAGTTTCGTACAGGGTTCCACCGGGGAGCTGTTTTTT
CASSFVQGSTGELFF
>many|-|TRBJ2-2|TRBV7-2
TGTGCCAGCAGCCACACAAGCGGGGAGCTGTTTTTT
CASSHTSGELFF
>-|TRBD2|TRBJ2-7|TRBV28
TGTGCCAGCAGTTCCCCGGGACTAGCGGGAACCTACGAGCAGTACTTC
CASSSPGLAGTYEQYF
>few|-|TRBJ2-6|TRBV7-9
TGTGCCAGCAGCTTAAGGAACATCCCCTCTGGGGCCAACGTCCTGACTTTC
CASSLRNIPSGANVLTF
>few|-|TRBJ2-5|TRBV7-9
TGTGCCAGCAGGCCCCCGTGGGAGACCCAGTACTTC
CASRPPWETQYF
>-|-|TRBJ2-3|TRBV6-2/TRBV6-3
TGTGCCAGCAGAAATGGACATCATACGCAGTATTTT
CASRNGHHTQYF
>-|TRBD2|TRBJ2-1|TRBV6-2/TRBV6-3
TGTGCCAGCAGTTGGCGACTAGCGGGGGCCCCGGAGCAGTTCTTC
CASSWRLAGAPEQFF
>-|TRBD1|TRBJ1-1|TRBV20-1
TGCAGTGCGTACTCCGGGACAGGGGAAGTAAGCACTGAAGCTTTCTTT
CSAYSGTGEVSTEAFF
>-|-|TRBJ2-7|TRBV28
TGTGCCAGCAGTTTACGGACGTCCCCCTACGAGCAGTACTTC
CASSLRTSPYEQYF
>-|TRBD2|TRBJ2-7|TRBV28
TGTGCCAGCAGAGTTAGCGGGGGGATATACTACGAGCAGTACTTC
CASRVSGGIYYEQYF
>-|TRBD1|TRBJ1-3|TRBV12-3/TRBV12-4
TGTGCCAGCAGTTTTATCGTAGGACAGGGGCCTGGAAACACCATATATTTT
CASSFIVGQGPGNTIYF
>few|-|TRBJ2-1|TRBV7-3
TGTGCCAGCAGCCCTAAGGGAAGCTCCTACAATGAGCAGTTCTTC
CASSPKGSSYNEQFF
>-|TRBD1|TRBJ1-1|TRBV5-6
TGTGCCAGCAGCTTGGCGACAGGGCTGAACACTGAAGCTTTCTTT
CASSLATGLNTEAFF
>few|-|TRBJ1-5|TRBV27
TGTGCCACCAAAGAGGATTATAGCAATCAGCCCCAGCATTTT
CATKEDYSNQPQHF
>few|TRBD2|TRBJ2-1|TRBV6-2/TRBV6-3
TGTGCCAGCAGTTCTCCGGGACTAGCGGTGAACAATGAGCAGTTCTTC
CASSSPGLAVNNEQFF
>-|TRBD2|TRBJ2-1|TRBV7-2
TGTGCCAGCAGCTTCTTAGCGGGGGGCTCCCCATACAATGAGCAGTTCTTC
CASSFLAGGSPYNEQFF
>few|-|TRBJ2-6|TRBV11-2
TGTGCCAGCAGCCCGCGGACAGACCTCTCTGGGGCCAACGTCCTGACTTTC
CASSPRTDLSGANVLTF
>few|TRBD1|TRBJ1-5|TRBV19
TGTGCCAGTAGTAATAATTTAGGACAGGGCCATCAGCCCCAGCATTTT
CASSNNLGQGHQPQHF